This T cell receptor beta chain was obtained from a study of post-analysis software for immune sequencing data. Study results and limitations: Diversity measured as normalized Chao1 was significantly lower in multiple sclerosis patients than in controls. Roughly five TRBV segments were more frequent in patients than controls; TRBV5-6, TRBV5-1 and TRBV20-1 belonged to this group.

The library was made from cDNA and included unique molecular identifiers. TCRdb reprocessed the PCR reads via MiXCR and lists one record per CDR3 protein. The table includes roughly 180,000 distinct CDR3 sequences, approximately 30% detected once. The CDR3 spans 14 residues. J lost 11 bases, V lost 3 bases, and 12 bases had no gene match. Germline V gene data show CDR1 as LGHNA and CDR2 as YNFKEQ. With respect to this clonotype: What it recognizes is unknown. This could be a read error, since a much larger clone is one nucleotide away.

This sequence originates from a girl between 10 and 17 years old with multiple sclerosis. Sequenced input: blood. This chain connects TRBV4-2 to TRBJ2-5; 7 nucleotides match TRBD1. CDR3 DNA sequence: TGTGCCAGCAGCCAGCGACAGGGAGAAGATGAGCAGTACTTC. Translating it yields CASSQRQGEDEQYF.